The source of this TCR beta chain is a study of blood T cells in healthy people across ages. Germline values: CDR1 SGDLS, CDR2 YYNGEE. This CDR3 is built from 15 residues. V lost 0 bases and J 5 bases, leaving 14 bases between the germline ends. The second PCR ran roughly 7 to 12 cycles with a sample-barcoded 5' primer and J-beta primers. TCRdb itself ran the 5' RACE reads through MiXCR, one entry per CDR3 protein. The repertoire holds roughly 1.7 million distinct CDR3 sequences, about 35% seen once, with approximately 11% in the top ten. To note about this clonotype: Its antigen remains unknown.

Isolating PBMCs gave at least 6 million of these cells per sample. Extractions gave at least 5.5 micrograms of total RNA per sample. Study outcomes and limitations: Measured against age, TCR beta diversity per million T cells decreased in a roughly linear manner.

The rearrangement joins TRBV9 to TRBJ2-5; D is uncertain. Sequencing was carried out using blood. This receptor was taken from a woman aged 25-40 years in good health. The CDR3 here is CASSVGSGPLETQYF. The CDR3, as DNA: TGTGCCAGCAGCGTAGGGTCAGGTCCGTTGGAGACCCAGTACTTC.